The clone carrying this T cell receptor beta chain showed up just once. Its antigen is unidentified. Other DNA sequences within the sample encode an identical CDR3. The PCR contained 60 Vbeta and 13 Jbeta primers. Profiling relied on immunoSEQ multiplex PCR, and the TCRdb table lists in-frame clones only, not all of them. This sample carries around 130,000 clones, around 81% of them seen once, and the ten largest clones take around 2.3%. Germline CDR1 reads MDHEN; CDR2 reads SYDVKM. The CDR3 contains 16 residues. The trim removed 6 bases at V and 0 bases at J, leaving 9 bases unmatched. The source of the sample is a study of cytomegalovirus exposure and HLA in healthy donors. Study at large: Approximately 85 million unique TCRs from HLA-typed donors were held in an early data release. Findings and limits, study-wide: Later analysis identified a missense DCLRE1C variant that was linked to TCR beta V- and J-gene trimming. After further analysis at a later stage, 16,951 TCR beta sequences were associated with HLA alleles at 0.05 false discovery rate.

The sample was PBMCs. The rearrangement links TRBV28 to TRBJ1-1, with 8 bases matching TRBD1. The receptor comes from a woman aged 40 to 50 in good health and CMV-seronegative. The CDR3, as DNA: TGTGCCAGCAGCCTCCGACAGGGGATTATGAACACTGAAGCTTTCTTT. Amino acid sequence: CASSLRQGIMNTEAFF.